This TCR beta chain came from a study of a mutant IDH1 vaccine in newly diagnosed glioma. The overall study: Patients received vaccination from 4-6 weeks after radiotherapy alone, or with temozolomide cycles.

Sequencing used immunoSEQ multiplex PCR; TCRdb keeps in-frame clones, though not all of them. In the table there are 50,000 to 70,000 clones, 65% to 75% of which are singletons. Time point: week 35, safety follow-up. Mutant IDH1 20-mer peptide, at 300 ug, made up each vaccine dose, with topical imiquimod. Vaccinations, eight in total, occurred in weeks 1, 3, 5, 7, 11, 15, 19, 23. CDR3 length equals 17 residues. V was clipped by 0 bases and J by 0 bases, with 15 bases between them. Germline V lookup: CDR1 GTSNPN, CDR2 SVGIG (reference sequence). A word on this clone: Its target is unknown.

Sequenced material: PBMCs, taken from a glioma patient whose treatment included an IDH1 peptide vaccine. This TCR was recovered from a man aged 50 to 60 with glioma. V usage is TRBV30 and J usage is TRBJ1-5; no reliable D call. The DNA for the CDR3 is TGTGCCTGGAGTGTGGGCCGTTCGGCGAGTAGCAATCAGCCCCAGCATTTT. This sequence encodes CAWSVGRSASSNQPQHF.